This is a list of T cell receptor beta chains from one sample in a study of T cells after yellow fever vaccination. TCRdb fed the 5' RACE reads into MiXCR, producing one record per CDR3 protein. The sample lists about 320,000 distinct CDR3 sequences, roughly 10% occurring once. Material: CD4+ T cells sorted from PBMCs, obtained 45 days after the yellow fever booster vaccination. The receptors here all came from a man younger than 35 who received the YFV17D yellow fever vaccine. Both conserved end residues are part of each CDR3. The order of the fields is D gene, V gene, J gene, clone size, CDR3 DNA, CDR3 protein. D genes are given only for firm matches. Only some rows state a clone size, as once, few, many or a class for expanded clones.

-	TRBV7-8	TRBJ1-2	few	TGTGCCAGCAGCTTTAGTATTACCCAATATGGCTACACCTTC	CASSFSITQYGYTF
-	TRBV11-2	TRBJ2-3	few	TGTGCCAGCAGCCCCGGGACTTTTTCTAGCACAGATACGCAGTATTTT	CASSPGTFSSTDTQYF
-	TRBV27	TRBJ1-2	many	TGTGCCAGCAGTTCCAACCAGGACTACTATGGCTACACCTTC	CASSSNQDYYGYTF
-	TRBV5-1	TRBJ2-7	-	TGCGCCAGCAGCTTAGATCGCCGTTCAGGAGGCTACGAGCAGTACTTC	CASSLDRRSGGYEQYF
TRBD1	TRBV6-1	TRBJ2-7	few	TGTGCCAGCAATGCCCGATGGGACAGGAAAACCTACGAGCAGTACTTC	CASNARWDRKTYEQYF
-	TRBV20-1	TRBJ1-1	-	TGCAGTGCCCCGTGGATGAACACTGAAGCTTTCTTT	CSAPWMNTEAFF
-	TRBV27	TRBJ2-3	few	TGTGCCAGCGGGTGGGGGGCAGATACGCAGTATTTT	CASGWGADTQYF
-	TRBV20-1	TRBJ2-7	few	TGCAGCCCAAAAGGGTCATTAAACGAGCAGTACTTC	CSPKGSLNEQYF
-	TRBV18	TRBJ2-7	few	TGTGCCAGCTCAGCGTCCTACGAGCAGTACTTC	CASSASYEQYF
-	TRBV5-1	TRBJ1-1	many	TGCGCCAGCAGCTTTGGGGTCGACACTGAAGCTTTCTTT	CASSFGVDTEAFF
TRBD1	TRBV5-8	TRBJ1-5	-	TGTGCCAGCAGCTCGGGACAGGTAGTGAATCAGCCCCAGCATTTT	CASSSGQVVNQPQHF
-	TRBV4-1	TRBJ1-1	few	TGCGCCAGCAGCCGGGCACAGGTTGCCGGCTCTGAAGCTTTCTTT	CASSRAQVAGSEAFF
-	TRBV4-3	TRBJ1-2	-	TGCGCCAGTCCGCGCAGGGAGGGTAGCTATGGCTACACCTTC	CASPRREGSYGYTF
TRBD1	TRBV2	TRBJ2-5	-	TGTGCCAGCACCTATGTTACAGGGGTTGGAGAGACCCAGTACTTC	CASTYVTGVGETQYF
-	TRBV5-1	TRBJ1-1	many	TGCGCCAGCAGCGGTACTTTGGGTGATGGTACTGAAGCTTTCTTT	CASSGTLGDGTEAFF
TRBD2	TRBV4-2	TRBJ2-7	-	TGTGCCAGCAGCCAAGATACACTAGCGGGGTACGAGCAGTACTTC	CASSQDTLAGYEQYF
-	TRBV3-2	TRBJ2-2	-	TGTGCCAGCAGCCAGGCCCCGGGGGTAGGGAGGTCCACCGGGGAGCTGTTTTTT	CASSQAPGVGRSTGELFF
TRBD2	TRBV7-2	TRBJ2-1	few	TGTGCCAGCAGCTCCGGACTAGCGGGGTGGGATGAGCAGTTCTTC	CASSSGLAGWDEQFF
-	TRBV6-5	TRBJ2-7	-	TGTGCCAGCAGTTACTCCAGTCTTATCGGCGAGCAGTACTTC	CASSYSSLIGEQYF
TRBD1	TRBV7-2	TRBJ1-5	-	TGTGCCAGCAGGCCGACAGGGGGAGGGCCCCAGCATTTT	CASRPTGGGPQHF
-	TRBV3-1	TRBJ1-2	-	TGTGCCAGCAGCCAAGATTTGGCAGGGGAAGGCTACACCTTC	CASSQDLAGEGYTF
-	TRBV19	TRBJ2-3	-	TGTGCCAGTAGTCTATCCCAATCTGTAAATACGCAGTATTTT	CASSLSQSVNTQYF
-	TRBV5-4	TRBJ2-5	-	TGTGCCAGCAGCCTGAGTATCCAAGAGACCCAGTACTTC	CASSLSIQETQYF
-	TRBV5-5	TRBJ2-1	few	TGTGCCAGCAGCTTGGTTCCTAGCAGCGATGAGCAGTTCTTC	CASSLVPSSDEQFF
TRBD1	TRBV7-8	TRBJ1-5	few	TGTGCCAGCAGCCGAAACAGGGGATTCGAGCGGTATAGCAATCAGCCCCAGCATTTT	CASSRNRGFERYSNQPQHF